A selection of T cell receptor beta chains follows, all from one sample in a study of blood T cell repertoires in COVID-19. Only in-frame clones appear in the TCRdb table, and some are missing; sequencing was by immunoSEQ multiplex PCR. In the table there are 30,000 to 45,000 clones, roughly 75% of which are singletons. What was sequenced was peripheral blood. Receptors were obtained from a man aged 70-80 years with acute or convalescent COVID-19. CDR3s include the opening cysteine and the closing phenylalanine or tryptophan.

v_call: TRBV11-2
cdr3_length: 14
j_call: TRBJ2-7
cdr3_aa: CASSYGTSAYEQYF

v_call: TRBV10-3
cdr3_length: 11
j_call: TRBJ1-2
cdr3_aa: CAIAGEGGYTF

v_call: TRBV27
cdr3_length: 13
j_call: TRBJ2-1
cdr3_aa: CASSFRAGEGLFF

v_call: TRBV19
cdr3_length: 13
j_call: TRBJ1-1
cdr3_aa: CASLRGRGTEAFF

v_call: TRBV25-1
cdr3_length: 15
j_call: TRBJ2-2
cdr3_aa: CASSTWTGTGGELFF

v_call: TRBV3-1/TRBV3-2
cdr3_length: 15
j_call: TRBJ1-2
cdr3_aa: CASSQLQRPTGGYTF

v_call: TRBV7-2
cdr3_length: 15
j_call: TRBJ1-1
cdr3_aa: CASSASGQGQTEAFF

v_call: TRBV3-1/TRBV3-2
cdr3_length: 14
j_call: TRBJ2-7
cdr3_aa: CASARAASVHEQYF

v_call: TRBV20-1
cdr3_length: 15
j_call: TRBJ2-3
cdr3_aa: CSASLAGASTDTQYF

v_call: TRBV6-5
cdr3_length: 13
j_call: TRBJ2-7
cdr3_aa: CASRNQGRYEQYF

v_call: TRBV10-3
cdr3_length: 14
j_call: TRBJ2-1
cdr3_aa: CAISAQGANNEQFF

v_call: TRBV5-4
cdr3_length: 14
j_call: TRBJ2-2
cdr3_aa: CALKLAGKTGELFF

v_call: TRBV29-1
cdr3_length: 12
j_call: TRBJ1-1
cdr3_aa: CSVWGVGTEAFF

v_call: TRBV11-3
cdr3_length: 15
j_call: TRBJ2-1
cdr3_aa: CASSSSWGGRSEQFF

v_call: TRBV7-2
cdr3_length: 16
j_call: TRBJ2-5
cdr3_aa: CASSLMGWRAAETQYF

v_call: TRBV6-5
cdr3_length: 14
j_call: TRBJ1-5
cdr3_aa: CASSYAPGDQPQHF

v_call: TRBV2
cdr3_length: 15
j_call: TRBJ1-2
cdr3_aa: CASRDSTGTAYGYTF

v_call: TRBV24-1
cdr3_length: 17
j_call: TRBJ1-4
cdr3_aa: CATSARTTGVGNEKLFF

v_call: TRBV9
cdr3_length: 15
j_call: TRBJ2-1
cdr3_aa: CASSLDRGLYNEQFF

v_call: TRBV9
cdr3_length: 17
j_call: TRBJ2-1
cdr3_aa: CASSVGREVNFYNEQFF

v_call: TRBV5-5
cdr3_length: 15
j_call: TRBJ1-2
cdr3_aa: CASSFLTGENSGYTF

v_call: TRBV10-2
cdr3_length: 15
j_call: TRBJ2-3
cdr3_aa: CASSEVAGEADTQYF

v_call: TRBV28
cdr3_length: 11
j_call: TRBJ1-1
cdr3_aa: CASSALGEAFF

v_call: TRBV5-5
cdr3_length: 17
j_call: TRBJ2-6
cdr3_aa: CASSLAIGGGGANVLTF

v_call: TRBV7-8
cdr3_length: 14
j_call: TRBJ1-3
cdr3_aa: CASSLGQSLNTIYF

v_call: TRBV7-9
cdr3_length: 15
j_call: TRBJ1-2
cdr3_aa: CASSGEQGINYGYTF

v_call: TRBV5-1
cdr3_length: 13
j_call: TRBJ1-5
cdr3_aa: CASSLSFNQPQHF

v_call: TRBV7-9
cdr3_length: 16
j_call: TRBJ1-6
cdr3_aa: CASSLPAQGFNSPLHF

v_call: TRBV6-2/TRBV6-3
cdr3_length: 17
j_call: TRBJ2-2
cdr3_aa: CASRYGPGLAATGELFF

v_call: TRBV5-1
cdr3_length: 13
j_call: TRBJ1-2
cdr3_aa: CASSLGGIYGYTF

v_call: TRBV28
cdr3_length: 15
j_call: TRBJ1-5
cdr3_aa: CASSRQGRGNQPQHF

v_call: TRBV5-4
cdr3_length: 16
j_call: TRBJ1-4
cdr3_aa: CASSGGTGPSDEKLFF

v_call: TRBV10-1
cdr3_length: 16
j_call: TRBJ1-1
cdr3_aa: CASSPMPGQGCSEAFF

v_call: TRBV5-1
cdr3_length: 15
j_call: TRBJ1-1
cdr3_aa: CASSFQTGGLTEAFF

v_call: TRBV30
cdr3_length: 12
j_call: TRBJ2-2
cdr3_aa: CASRESAGELFF

v_call: TRBV10-2
cdr3_length: 13
j_call: TRBJ1-2
cdr3_aa: CASSTGTVTGYTF

v_call: TRBV7-2
cdr3_length: 13
j_call: TRBJ2-7
cdr3_aa: CASSLHSSYEQYF

v_call: TRBV19
cdr3_length: 15
j_call: TRBJ2-5
cdr3_aa: CASSALQTGGETQYF

v_call: TRBV6-4
cdr3_length: 13
j_call: TRBJ1-1
cdr3_aa: CASSQGVGTEAFF

v_call: TRBV3-1/TRBV3-2
cdr3_length: 15
j_call: TRBJ2-4
cdr3_aa: CASSQQEVAKNIQYF

v_call: TRBV9
cdr3_length: 15
j_call: TRBJ1-1
cdr3_aa: CASSSRQEMNTEAFF

v_call: TRBV4-3
cdr3_length: 14
j_call: TRBJ2-3
cdr3_aa: CASSREQNADTQYF